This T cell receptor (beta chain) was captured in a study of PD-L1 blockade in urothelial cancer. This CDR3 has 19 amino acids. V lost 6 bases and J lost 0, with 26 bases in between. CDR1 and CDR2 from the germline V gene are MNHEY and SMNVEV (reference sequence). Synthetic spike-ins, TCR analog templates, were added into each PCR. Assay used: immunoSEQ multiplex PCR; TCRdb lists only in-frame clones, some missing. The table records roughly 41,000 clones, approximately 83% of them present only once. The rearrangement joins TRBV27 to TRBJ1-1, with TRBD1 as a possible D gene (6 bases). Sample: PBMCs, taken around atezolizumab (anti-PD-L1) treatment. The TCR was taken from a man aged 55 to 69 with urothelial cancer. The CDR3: CASSIETGGPTEMNTEAFF. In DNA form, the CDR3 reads TGTGCCAGCAGCATAGAGACGGGGGGCCCTACGGAAATGAACACTGAAGCTTTCTTT.